Here is one TCR beta chain with its context. This record comes from a study of blood T cell repertoires in COVID-19. Using immunoSEQ multiplex PCR, the repertoire was profiled, and TCRdb retains in-frame clones only, with some absent. The profile shows about 250,000 clones, roughly 85% of them singletons. The receptor was isolated from a woman between 50 and 59 years old with acute COVID-19. Sequencing was done on a sample of PBMCs or T cells enriched from blood (not recorded which).

CDR3 nucleotide sequence: TGTGCCAGCAGCTTAGAATTAGACAGGGCCGGGCGCGGCTACACCTTC. Encoded protein: CASSLELDRAGRGYTF. The chain has TRBV7-8 and TRBJ1-2, with 7 bases that match TRBD1. The CDR3 is 16 residues long. The germline gives CDR1 SGHVS, CDR2 FQNEAQ. V shed 1 base, J shed 8 bases, and the junction held 13 bases outside the gene matches.